The source of this T cell receptor (beta chain) is a study of cytomegalovirus exposure and HLA in healthy donors. Study results and caveats: The study flagged roughly 150 TCR beta chains as cytomegalovirus-associated.

PCR was performed using 60 Vbeta and 13 Jbeta primers. Sequencing used immunoSEQ multiplex PCR; TCRdb keeps in-frame clones, though not all of them. The table shows approximately 110,000 clones, with roughly 66% occurring only once. Trimming at V came to 4 bases and at J to 2 bases, leaving 9 bases not matched to a gene. Germline V gene data show CDR1 as SGHAT and CDR2 as FQNNGV. The CDR3 covers 17 residues. Worth noting for this clone: Its antigen remains unknown.

The TCR comes from a woman aged 25 to 45 in good health and CMV-seronegative. The material sequenced was PBMCs. V gene TRBV11-2 combines with J gene TRBJ2-2, with 8 bases that match TRBD2. CDR3 residues: CASSSSTSAFNTGELFF. As DNA, the CDR3 is TGTGCCAGCAGCTCTTCGACTAGCGCATTTAACACCGGGGAGCTGTTTTTT.